This TCR beta chain was recovered during a study of blood T cell repertoires in COVID-19. Using immunoSEQ multiplex PCR, the repertoire was profiled, and TCRdb retains in-frame clones only, with some absent. The repertoire consists of some 160,000 clones, with roughly 90% occurring once and the leading ten covering 6.5% to 8%. The CDR3 spans 15 residues. Per the germline V gene, CDR1 is SGHAT and CDR2 is FQNNGV. The V end was cut by 0 bases, the J end by 8 bases, with 13 bases between. V gene TRBV11-2 combines with J gene TRBJ1-4, with D tentatively TRBD1 (6 bases). The sequenced sample consisted of PBMCs or T cells enriched from blood (not recorded which). The origin of this receptor is a woman aged 45-65 years who had recovered from COVID-19. CDR3 in DNA: TGTGCCAGCAGCTTAGAAGCAGGGGCTCAAGAAAAACTGTTTTTT. Translating it yields CASSLEAGAQEKLFF. Variable domain in full (rest from reference TRBV11-2 and TRBJ1-4): EAGVAQSPRYKIIEKRQSVAFWCNPISGHATLYWYQQILGQGPKLLIQFQNNGVVDDSQLPKDRFSAERLKGVDSTLKIQPAKLEDSAVYLCASSLEAGAQEKLFFGSGTQLSVL.